The clone carrying this T cell receptor (beta chain) was observed once. These data come from a study of blood T cell repertoires in COVID-19. Measured with immunoSEQ multiplex PCR; TCRdb has only the in-frame clones, and not every one. The table lists some 100,000 clones, 85% to 90% of them singletons. The ends lost 5 bases at V and 8 bases at J; junction bases unmatched: 15. The CDR3 is made up of 16 amino acids. Germline CDR1 and CDR2: LNHDA and SQIVND (reference sequence). Sample: peripheral blood. The TCR sequence derives from a human donor in a cohort sampled during active COVID-19. This chain joins TRBV19 and TRBJ1-2; 9 bases are a match to TRBD1. The CDR3 nucleotides are TGTGCCAGTAGTCTAGCCCCCGGGACAGGGCTTCGGGGCTACACCTTC. Translated, it gives CASSLAPGTGLRGYTF.